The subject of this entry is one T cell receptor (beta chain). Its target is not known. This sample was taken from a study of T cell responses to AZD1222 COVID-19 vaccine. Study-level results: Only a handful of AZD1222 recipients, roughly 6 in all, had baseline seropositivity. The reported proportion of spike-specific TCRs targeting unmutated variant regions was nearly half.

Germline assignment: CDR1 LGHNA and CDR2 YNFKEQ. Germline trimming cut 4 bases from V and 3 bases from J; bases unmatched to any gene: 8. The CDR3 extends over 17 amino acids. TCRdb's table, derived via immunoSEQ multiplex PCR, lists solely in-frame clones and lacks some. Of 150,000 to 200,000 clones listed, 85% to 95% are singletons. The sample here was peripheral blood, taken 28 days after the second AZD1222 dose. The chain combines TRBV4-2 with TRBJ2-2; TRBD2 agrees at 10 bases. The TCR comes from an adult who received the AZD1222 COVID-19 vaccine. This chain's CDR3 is CASSRQALAGDTGELFF. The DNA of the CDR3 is TGTGCCAGCAGCCGCCAGGCCCTAGCGGGGGACACCGGGGAGCTGTTTTTT.